The entry below gives a single T cell receptor (beta chain) sequence along with its context. A junction boundary mismatches the germline segment, possibly from a read error. The sample is drawn from a study of blood T cell repertoires in COVID-19. Study information: Collection of acute and convalescent COVID-19 samples took place in the United States, Italy and Spain. Sources were T cells, B-cell-depleted T cells, or PBMCs; the material itself was cDNA or gDNA.

Recovery meant two consecutive negative NP/OP PCR tests, professional clearance, or resolved symptoms. The assay was immunoSEQ multiplex PCR, and TCRdb's table has in-frame clones only and misses some. The sample contains about 500,000 clones, about 90% of which appear only once. The V gene's germline CDR1 is MDHEN and CDR2 SYDVKM. The CDR3 runs 16 residues. This TCR came from a woman under 30 who had recovered from COVID-19. The sample was PBMCs or T cells enriched from blood (not recorded which). The rearrangement joins TRBV28 to TRBJ1-5, with D possibly being TRBD1 (5 bases). CDR3 sequence: CASSLVGGVSTQPQHF. DNA of the CDR3: TGTGCCAGCAGTTTAGTGGGGGGTGTGAGCACTCAGCCCCAGCATTTT.